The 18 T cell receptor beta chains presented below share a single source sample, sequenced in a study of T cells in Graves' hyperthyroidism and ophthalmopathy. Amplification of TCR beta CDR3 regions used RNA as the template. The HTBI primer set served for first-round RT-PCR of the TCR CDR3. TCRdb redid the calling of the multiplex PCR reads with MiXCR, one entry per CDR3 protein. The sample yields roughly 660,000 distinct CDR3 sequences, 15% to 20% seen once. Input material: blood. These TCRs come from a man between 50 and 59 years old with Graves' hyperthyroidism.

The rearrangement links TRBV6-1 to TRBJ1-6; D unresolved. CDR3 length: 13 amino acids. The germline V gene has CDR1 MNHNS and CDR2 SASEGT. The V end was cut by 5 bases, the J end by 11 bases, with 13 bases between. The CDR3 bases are TGTGCCAGCAGTCCCGCGGGGATCGCACCCCTCCACTTT. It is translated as CASSPAGIAPLHF.

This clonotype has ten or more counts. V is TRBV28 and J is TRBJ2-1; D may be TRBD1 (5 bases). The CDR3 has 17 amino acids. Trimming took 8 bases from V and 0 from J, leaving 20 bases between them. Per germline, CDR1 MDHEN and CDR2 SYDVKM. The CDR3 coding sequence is TGTGCCAGCGAAGGGGTAATGACCTCACTCTCCTACAATGAGCAGTTCTTC. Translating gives CASEGVMTSLSYNEQFF.

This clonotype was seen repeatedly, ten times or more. The DNA of the CDR3 is TGTGCCAGCAGCTTGGGACTTTCCACAGATACGCAGTATTTT. Translating gives CASSLGLSTDTQYF. This chain uses TRBV7-3 with TRBJ2-3; TRBD2 might be the D (6 bases). The CDR3 length is 14 residues. From germline, CDR1 is SGHTA and CDR2 FQGTGA. The V end was cut by 3 bases, the J end by 2 bases, with 9 bases between. The full variable domain, in which reference TRBV7-3 and TRBJ2-3 provide the parts outside the CDR3, is GAGVSQTPSNKVTEKGKYVELRCDPISGHTALYWYRQSLGQGPEFLIYFQGTGAADDSGLPNDRFFAVRPEGSVSTLKIQRTERGDSAVYLCASSLGLSTDTQYFGPGTRLTVL.

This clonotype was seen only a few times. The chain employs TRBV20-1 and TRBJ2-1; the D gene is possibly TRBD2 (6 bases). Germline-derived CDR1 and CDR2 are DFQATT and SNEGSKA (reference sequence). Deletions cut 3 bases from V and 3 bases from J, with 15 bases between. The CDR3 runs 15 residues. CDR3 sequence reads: CSASLPSGVYNEQFF. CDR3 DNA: TGCAGTGCTAGCCTACCCTCGGGGGTCTACAATGAGCAGTTCTTC.

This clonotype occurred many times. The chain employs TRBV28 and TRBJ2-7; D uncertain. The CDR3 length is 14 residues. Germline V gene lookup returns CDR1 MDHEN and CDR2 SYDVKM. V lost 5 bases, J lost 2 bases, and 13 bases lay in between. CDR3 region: CASSPEAPTYEQYF. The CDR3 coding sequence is TGTGCCAGCAGTCCCGAAGCCCCGACCTACGAGCAGTACTTC.

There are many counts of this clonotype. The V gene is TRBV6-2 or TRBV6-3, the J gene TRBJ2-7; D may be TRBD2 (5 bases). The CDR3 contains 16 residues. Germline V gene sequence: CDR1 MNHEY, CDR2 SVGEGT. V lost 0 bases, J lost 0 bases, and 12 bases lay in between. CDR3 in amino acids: CASSYSALGSSYEQYF. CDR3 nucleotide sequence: TGTGCCAGCAGTTACTCGGCCCTAGGGAGCTCCTACGAGCAGTACTTC.

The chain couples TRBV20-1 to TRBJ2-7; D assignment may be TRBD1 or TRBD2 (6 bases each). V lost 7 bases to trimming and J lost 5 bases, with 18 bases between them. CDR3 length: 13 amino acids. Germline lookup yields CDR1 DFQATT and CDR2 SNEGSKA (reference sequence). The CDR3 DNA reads TGCAGTGGCGGCGTAGGGGGGCGAAACGAGCAGTACTTC. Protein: CSGGVGGRNEQYF.

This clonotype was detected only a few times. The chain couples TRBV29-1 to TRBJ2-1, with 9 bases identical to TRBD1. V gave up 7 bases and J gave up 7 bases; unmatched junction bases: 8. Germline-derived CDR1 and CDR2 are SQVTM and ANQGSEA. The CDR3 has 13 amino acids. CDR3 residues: CSGQGGLYNEQFF. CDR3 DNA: TGCAGCGGACAGGGGGGGCTGTATAATGAGCAGTTCTTC.

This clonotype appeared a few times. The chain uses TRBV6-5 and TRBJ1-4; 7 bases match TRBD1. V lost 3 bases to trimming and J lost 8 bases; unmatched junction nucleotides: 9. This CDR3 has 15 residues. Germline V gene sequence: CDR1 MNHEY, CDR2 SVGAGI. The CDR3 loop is CASSYSRQGREKLFF. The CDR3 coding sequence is TGTGCCAGCAGTTATTCCCGACAGGGAAGGGAAAAACTGTTTTTT.

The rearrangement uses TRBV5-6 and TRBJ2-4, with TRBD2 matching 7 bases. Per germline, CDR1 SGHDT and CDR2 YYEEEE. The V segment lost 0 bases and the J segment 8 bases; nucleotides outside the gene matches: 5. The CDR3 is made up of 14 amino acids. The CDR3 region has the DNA TGTGCCAGCAGCTTGGGGGGGGGGATAGACATTCAGTACTTC. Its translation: CASSLGGGIDIQYF.

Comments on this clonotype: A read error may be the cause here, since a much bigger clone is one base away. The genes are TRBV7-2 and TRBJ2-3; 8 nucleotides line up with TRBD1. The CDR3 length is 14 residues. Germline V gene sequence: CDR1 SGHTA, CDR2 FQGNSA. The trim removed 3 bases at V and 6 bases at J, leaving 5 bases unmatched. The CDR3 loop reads CTSSFNRGSDTQYF. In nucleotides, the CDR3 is TGTACCAGCAGCTTCAACAGGGGGTCCGATACGCAGTATTTT.

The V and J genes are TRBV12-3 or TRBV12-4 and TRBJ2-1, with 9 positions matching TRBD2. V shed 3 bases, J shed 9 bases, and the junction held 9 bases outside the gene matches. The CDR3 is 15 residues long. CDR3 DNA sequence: TGTGCCAGCAGTTTCGCGGCGGGGGGGCCGGGTGAGCAGTTCTTC. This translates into CASSFAAGGPGEQFF.

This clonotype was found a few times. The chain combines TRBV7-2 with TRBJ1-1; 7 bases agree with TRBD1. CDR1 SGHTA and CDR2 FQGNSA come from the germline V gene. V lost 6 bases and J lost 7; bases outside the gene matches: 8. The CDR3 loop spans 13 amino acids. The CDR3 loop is CASRPTGQFEAFF. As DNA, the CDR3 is TGTGCCAGCAGACCGACGGGACAGTTTGAAGCTTTCTTT.

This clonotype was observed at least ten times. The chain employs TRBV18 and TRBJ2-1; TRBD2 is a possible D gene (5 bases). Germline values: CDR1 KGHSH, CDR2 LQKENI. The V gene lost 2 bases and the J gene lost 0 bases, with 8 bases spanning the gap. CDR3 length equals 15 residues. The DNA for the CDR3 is TGTGCCAGCTCACCAATGGGGAGCTCCTACAATGAGCAGTTCTTC. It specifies CASSPMGSSYNEQFF.

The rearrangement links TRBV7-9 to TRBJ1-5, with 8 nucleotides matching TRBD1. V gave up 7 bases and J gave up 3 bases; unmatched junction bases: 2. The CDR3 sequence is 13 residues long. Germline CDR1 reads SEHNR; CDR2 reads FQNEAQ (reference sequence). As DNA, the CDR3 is TGTGCCAGCACCCAGGGGGCCAATCAGCCCCAGCATTTT. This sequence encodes CASTQGANQPQHF.

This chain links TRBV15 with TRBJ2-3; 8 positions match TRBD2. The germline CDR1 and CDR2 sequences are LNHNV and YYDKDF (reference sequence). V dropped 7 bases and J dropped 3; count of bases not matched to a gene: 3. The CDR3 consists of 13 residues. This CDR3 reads CATKAGGTDTQYF. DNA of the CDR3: TGTGCCACCAAGGCGGGAGGAACAGATACGCAGTATTTT.

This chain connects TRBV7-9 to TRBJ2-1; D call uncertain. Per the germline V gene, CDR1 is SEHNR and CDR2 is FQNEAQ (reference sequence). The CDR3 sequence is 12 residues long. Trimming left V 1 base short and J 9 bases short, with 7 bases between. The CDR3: CASSLGRTEQFF. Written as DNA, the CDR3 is TGTGCCAGCAGCTTAGGACGCACTGAGCAGTTCTTC.

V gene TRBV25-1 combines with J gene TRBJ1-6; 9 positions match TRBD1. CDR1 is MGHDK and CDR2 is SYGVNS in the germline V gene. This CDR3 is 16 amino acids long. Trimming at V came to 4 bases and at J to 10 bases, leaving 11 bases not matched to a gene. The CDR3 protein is CASSAPLGQGNSPLHF. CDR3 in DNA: TGTGCCAGCAGTGCTCCCCTAGGACAGGGGAACTCACCCCTCCACTTT.